These 8 T cell receptor beta chains originate from one sample sequenced in a study of blood T cell repertoires in COVID-19. Using immunoSEQ multiplex PCR, the repertoire was profiled, and TCRdb retains in-frame clones only, with some absent. The table records about 62,000 clones, about nine tenths of them present only once. Sequencing used peripheral blood. The origin of the receptors is a woman of 80 years or more with acute or convalescent COVID-19.

The CDR3 bases are TGTGCCAGCAGCCGGGACAGAGTCCAAGAGACCCAGTACTTC. Translating gives CASSRDRVQETQYF. The rearrangement uses TRBV6-5 and TRBJ2-5, with TRBD1 identical over 7 bases. The V gene's germline CDR1 is MNHEY and CDR2 SVGAGI. The CDR3 contains 14 residues. V lost 6 bases, J lost 1 base, and 5 bases stayed unmatched.

This clone was seen a single time. The chain combines TRBV3-1 (or the pseudogene TRBV3-2) with TRBJ2-3; D ambiguous. Trimming stripped 0 bases from V and 2 bases from J, with 9 bases between. Germline V gene sequence: CDR1 LGHDT, CDR2 YNNKEL (reference sequence). CDR3 length: 15 amino acids. The CDR3 loop is CASSQDLTATDTQYF. CDR3 coding DNA: TGTGCCAGCAGCCAAGATCTTACAGCCACAGATACGCAGTATTTT.

The chain couples TRBV6-5 to TRBJ2-5; tentatively, D is TRBD2 (6 bases). Trimming left V 7 bases short and J 5 bases short, with 14 bases between. Germline CDR1 and CDR2: MNHEY and SVGAGI. This CDR3 contains 13 residues. CDR3 sequence: CASTKWGVETQYF. The CDR3 DNA follows: TGTGCCAGCACCAAATGGGGGGTGGAGACCCAGTACTTC.

J is TRBJ1-5 and V is TRBV9; D remains unclear. The V and J ends lost 0 bases and 0 bases respectively, with 10 bases between them. The germline CDR1 and CDR2 sequences are SGDLS and YYNGEE. The CDR3 is 16 residues long. CDR3 in DNA: TGTGCCAGCAGCGTAGGGGCTATTGATAGCAATCAGCCCCAGCATTTT. This encodes CASSVGAIDSNQPQHF.

The chain employs TRBV3-1 (or the pseudogene TRBV3-2) and TRBJ1-6; the D is unclear. The CDR3 runs to 15 residues. Looked up from germline, CDR1 is LGHDT and CDR2 is YNNKEL (reference sequence). V was pared by 2 bases and J by 6 bases, with 11 bases between. CDR3 DNA: TGTGCCAGCAGCCAACGACTCGGCAGTAATTCACCCCTCCACTTT. Translated, it gives CASSQRLGSNSPLHF.

This rearrangement joins TRBV9 to TRBJ1-1, with D possibly matching TRBD1 (5 bases). The germline gives CDR1 SGDLS, CDR2 YYNGEE. The CDR3 covers 14 residues. V lost 0 bases and J 4 bases, leaving 10 bases between the germline ends. In nucleotides, the CDR3 is TGTGCCAGCAGCGTAGGGCAGGGAAGCACTGAAGCTTTCTTT. Amino acid sequence: CASSVGQGSTEAFF. The full variable domain, rest sourced from reference TRBV9 and TRBJ1-1, is DSGVTQTPKHLITATGQRVTLRCSPRSGDLSVYWYQQSLDQGLQFLIQYYNGEERAKGNILERFSAQQFPDLHSELNLSSLELGDSALYFCASSVGQGSTEAFFGQGTRLTVV.

The chain's CDR3 is CAISYRQGGGLSYGYTF. The CDR3 nucleotides read TGTGCCATCAGTTATCGGCAGGGCGGGGGGCTTTCCTATGGCTACACCTTC. The rearrangement links TRBV10-3 to TRBJ1-2; D is perhaps TRBD1 (6 bases). CDR3 length: 17 residues. In germline, CDR1 is ENHRY, CDR2 SYGVKD. Trimming took 5 bases from V and 4 from J, leaving 23 bases between them.

This clone was detected a few times. The CDR3 DNA reads as TGCGCCAGCAGCCTCCGGACAGTCAACTCCTACGAGCAGTACTTC. This gives the protein CASSLRTVNSYEQYF. The chain couples TRBV4-1 to TRBJ2-7, with D possibly TRBD1 on 6 matching bases. Trimming took off 4 bases at V and 0 bases at J, with 13 bases between the two ends. CDR1 is MGHRA and CDR2 is YSYEKL in the germline V gene. The CDR3 has 15 amino acids.